This is a list of T cell receptor beta chains from one sample in a study of human T cells and chemical hapten exposure. Each CDR3 protein gets one entry after TCRdb re-called the RACE reads with MiXCR. This repertoire shows nearly 80,000 distinct CDR3 sequences, about a tenth found once; its top ten account for roughly 1.4%. The sequencing used whole blood, collected in connection with sensitization to the hapten diphenylcyclopropenone (DPC). The receptors come from a woman between 50 and 59 years old with alopecia areata. Some clones in this sample may be carry-over from other donors' samples. The CDR3 runs from the conserved cysteine through the conserved F or W. The D gene is left open where the match is weak. Not all rows give a size; the values are once, few, many and, for expanded clones, a class.

CDR3: CATSRDPGGSDEQYF; DNA: TGTGCCACCAGCAGAGATCCAGGGGGGTCCGACGAGCAGTACTTC; size: few; D: -; V: TRBV15; J: TRBJ2-7
CDR3: CAGGKTSGNSPLHF; DNA: TGTGCCGGAGGGAAGACGTCGGGGAATTCACCCCTCCACTTT; size: -; D: -; V: TRBV30; J: TRBJ1-6
CDR3: CAISGAALAYEQYF; DNA: TGTGCCATTAGCGGGGCCGCCCTCGCCTACGAGCAGTACTTC; size: -; D: TRBD2; V: TRBV10-3; J: TRBJ2-7
CDR3: CASRRGTGTYEQYF; DNA: TGTGCCAGCAGACGTGGGACAGGGACCTACGAGCAGTACTTC; size: -; D: TRBD1; V: TRBV27; J: TRBJ2-7
CDR3: CATTSANSNQPQHF; DNA: TGTGCCACTACCTCGGCCAACAGCAATCAGCCCCAGCATTTT; size: many; D: -; V: TRBV10-3; J: TRBJ1-5
CDR3: CAITKGRASNEQFF; DNA: TGTGCCATTACCAAGGGGCGAGCCTCCAATGAGCAGTTCTTC; size: -; D: -; V: TRBV2; J: TRBJ2-1
CDR3: CASSLGPGQQETRYF; DNA: TGTGCCAGCAGCTTGGGCCCGGGACAGCAAGAGACCCGGTACTTC; size: -; D: TRBD1; V: TRBV5-5; J: TRBJ2-5
CDR3: CATSDLGGSSYNEQFF; DNA: TGTGCCACCAGTGATTTGGGCGGGAGCTCCTACAATGAGCAGTTCTTC; size: -; D: TRBD2; V: TRBV24-1; J: TRBJ2-1
CDR3: CASSEDLFSGNTIYF; DNA: TGTGCCAGCAGCGAGGACCTCTTCTCTGGAAACACCATATATTTT; size: many; D: -; V: TRBV7-9; J: TRBJ1-3
CDR3: CSARAELGYEQYF; DNA: TGCAGTGCTAGAGCCGAACTAGGGTACGAGCAGTACTTC; size: many; D: -; V: TRBV20-1; J: TRBJ2-7
CDR3: CASRPTGNQPQHF; DNA: TGTGCCAGTAGGCCGACAGGGAATCAGCCCCAGCATTTT; size: few; D: TRBD1; V: TRBV19; J: TRBJ1-5
CDR3: CASGQGQTSDTQYF; DNA: TGTGCTAGTGGTCAGGGACAGACCTCAGATACGCAGTATTTT; size: few; D: TRBD1; V: TRBV12-5; J: TRBJ2-3
CDR3: CASSSQGVTEAFF; DNA: TGTGCCAGCAGCTCACAGGGGGTCACTGAAGCTTTCTTT; size: -; D: TRBD1; V: TRBV7-3; J: TRBJ1-1
CDR3: CASSLAPGGNQPQHF; DNA: TGTGCCAGCAGTTTGGCCCCGGGAGGCAATCAGCCCCAGCATTTT; size: -; D: -; V: TRBV12-3/TRBV12-4; J: TRBJ1-5
CDR3: CASSVGKNTEAFF; DNA: TGTGCCAGCAGTGTGGGGAAGAACACTGAAGCTTTCTTT; size: -; D: -; V: TRBV2; J: TRBJ1-1
CDR3: CASSLAGLQETQYF; DNA: TGTGCCAGCAGCTTAGCGGGCCTCCAAGAGACCCAGTACTTC; size: many; D: -; V: TRBV5-4; J: TRBJ2-5
CDR3: CASSPWPSYEQYF; DNA: TGTGCCAGCAGTCCGTGGCCCTCCTACGAGCAGTACTTC; size: -; D: -; V: TRBV6-6; J: TRBJ2-7
CDR3: CASSSYSGANVLTF; DNA: TGTGCCAGCAGCTCGTACTCTGGGGCCAACGTCCTGACTTTC; size: -; D: -; V: TRBV7-2; J: TRBJ2-6
CDR3: CASSLVGALNTEAFF; DNA: TGCGCCAGCAGCTTGGTCGGGGCCTTGAACACTGAAGCTTTCTTT; size: -; D: -; V: TRBV5-1; J: TRBJ1-1
CDR3: CASSLHRTDTQYF; DNA: TGTGCCAGCAGCTTACACCGGACAGATACGCAGTATTTT; size: -; D: -; V: TRBV7-3; J: TRBJ2-3
CDR3: CASSRQGALAGYTF; DNA: TGTGCCAGCAGTCGACAGGGGGCACTTGCAGGCTACACCTTC; size: -; D: TRBD1; V: TRBV2; J: TRBJ1-2
CDR3: CSVERLAGVYF; DNA: TGCAGCGTTGAAAGACTAGCGGGAGTGTATTTT; size: few; D: TRBD2; V: TRBV29-1; J: TRBJ2-3
CDR3: CASSPSSGRYGYTF; DNA: TGTGCCAGCAGTCCGAGTTCAGGGCGTTATGGCTACACCTTC; size: few; D: -; V: TRBV12-3/TRBV12-4; J: TRBJ1-2
CDR3: CASSTSGANTGELFF; DNA: TGTGCCAGCAGCACTAGCGGGGCGAACACCGGGGAGCTGTTTTTT; size: -; D: TRBD2; V: TRBV9; J: TRBJ2-2
CDR3: CAISGAGGNEQFF; DNA: TGTGCCATCAGTGGGGCCGGGGGGAATGAGCAGTTCTTC; size: many; D: TRBD2; V: TRBV10-3; J: TRBJ2-1
CDR3: CASSQRVENLGTSRSYEQYF; DNA: TGCGCCAGCAGTCAAAGAGTCGAAAATCTCGGGACTAGCAGGTCCTACGAGCAGTACTTC; size: -; D: TRBD2; V: TRBV23-1; J: TRBJ2-7
CDR3: CASSPRTDNYGYTF; DNA: TGTGCCAGCAGCCCCCGGACAGATAACTATGGCTACACCTTC; size: many; D: -; V: TRBV7-2; J: TRBJ1-2
CDR3: CSVSQGPGELFF; DNA: TGCAGCGTTTCACAGGGTCCCGGGGAGCTGTTTTTT; size: few; D: -; V: TRBV29-1; J: TRBJ2-2
CDR3: CASSEGYGYTF; DNA: TGTGCCAGCAGCGAAGGCTATGGCTACACCTTC; size: few; D: -; V: TRBV6-1; J: TRBJ1-2
CDR3: CASSFTSGSSYEQYF; DNA: TGTGCCAGCAGCTTTACTAGCGGGAGTTCCTACGAGCAGTACTTC; size: -; D: TRBD2; V: TRBV7-6; J: TRBJ2-7
CDR3: CASRGPGAYNEQFF; DNA: TGTGCCAGCCGTGGCCCAGGGGCCTACAATGAGCAGTTCTTC; size: few; D: -; V: TRBV12-3/TRBV12-4; J: TRBJ2-1
CDR3: CASGREGSNYGYTF; DNA: TGTGCTAGTGGTCGAGAGGGTTCTAACTATGGCTACACCTTC; size: many; D: -; V: TRBV12-5; J: TRBJ1-2
CDR3: CASSPRRGSYEQYF; DNA: TGTGCCAGCAGCCCACGGAGGGGCTCCTACGAGCAGTACTTC; size: -; D: -; V: TRBV11-2; J: TRBJ2-7
CDR3: CASSPEGGADTQYF; DNA: TGTGCCAGCAGTCCCGAGGGGGGCGCGGATACGCAGTATTTT; size: few; D: -; V: TRBV12-3/TRBV12-4; J: TRBJ2-3
CDR3: CASSPTGVDNEQFF; DNA: TGTGCCAGCAGCCCGACAGGGGTGGACAATGAGCAGTTCTTC; size: -; D: TRBD1; V: TRBV13; J: TRBJ2-1
CDR3: CASSLGSGRANTEAFF; DNA: TGTGCCAGCAGCTTGGGTTCCGGGCGGGCGAACACTGAAGCTTTCTTT; size: many; D: -; V: TRBV7-9; J: TRBJ1-1
CDR3: CASGISAVPTTNEKLFF; DNA: TGTGCCAGCGGTATATCAGCCGTACCTACAACTAATGAAAAACTGTTTTTT; size: many; D: -; V: TRBV6-1; J: TRBJ1-4
CDR3: CASSLNGRNTEAFF; DNA: TGTGCCAGCAGCTTAAACGGGCGTAACACTGAAGCTTTCTTT; size: -; D: -; V: TRBV7-8; J: TRBJ1-1
CDR3: CASSLAGGETQYF; DNA: TGTGCCAGCAGCTTAGCCGGGGGTGAGACCCAGTACTTC; size: many; D: -; V: TRBV11-2; J: TRBJ2-5
CDR3: CASSPNGRGETQYF; DNA: TGTGCCAGCAGCCCAAATGGGAGAGGGGAGACCCAGTACTTC; size: -; D: -; V: TRBV7-3; J: TRBJ2-5
CDR3: CASSFAGTGNTEAFF; DNA: TGCGCCAGCAGCTTTGCGGGGACAGGGAACACTGAAGCTTTCTTT; size: -; D: TRBD1; V: TRBV5-1; J: TRBJ1-1
CDR3: CASSLVQGGGNTIYF; DNA: TGTGCCAGCAGCTTAGTTCAAGGAGGGGGAAACACCATATATTTT; size: -; D: -; V: TRBV7-9; J: TRBJ1-3
CDR3: CASSLTRSAGGGNEQFF; DNA: TGTGCCAGCAGCTTAACCCGCTCGGCGGGAGGTGGAAATGAGCAGTTCTTC; size: many; D: TRBD2; V: TRBV7-2; J: TRBJ2-1
CDR3: CASSTRTSVQETQYF; DNA: TGTGCCAGCAGCACCCGGACTAGCGTCCAAGAGACCCAGTACTTC; size: few; D: TRBD2; V: TRBV5-4; J: TRBJ2-5
CDR3: CASSLEGFSGNTIYF; DNA: TGTGCCAGCAGCTTGGAGGGATTCTCTGGAAACACCATATATTTT; size: many; D: -; V: TRBV5-5; J: TRBJ1-3
CDR3: CSVKGTEAFF; DNA: TGCAGCGTTAAGGGTACTGAAGCTTTCTTT; size: many; D: -; V: TRBV29-1; J: TRBJ1-1
CDR3: CSVEAGAYEQYF; DNA: TGCAGCGTTGAAGCCGGGGCCTACGAGCAGTACTTC; size: -; D: -; V: TRBV29-1; J: TRBJ2-7
CDR3: CASSFRWTSGGNNEQFF; DNA: TGTGCCAGCAGTTTTCGATGGACTAGCGGGGGGAACAATGAGCAGTTCTTC; size: -; D: TRBD2; V: TRBV27; J: TRBJ2-1
CDR3: CASSPIPGLEAFF; DNA: TGTGCCAGCAGCCCGATCCCGGGCTTAGAAGCTTTCTTT; size: -; D: -; V: TRBV3-1; J: TRBJ1-1
CDR3: CASSLPVSGSSSDTQYF; DNA: TGCGCCAGCAGCTTGCCGGTTAGCGGGAGTTCCTCAGATACGCAGTATTTT; size: few; D: TRBD2; V: TRBV5-1; J: TRBJ2-3
CDR3: CASSPDRAEAFF; DNA: TGTGCCAGCAGCCCTGACAGGGCTGAAGCTTTCTTT; size: -; D: TRBD1; V: TRBV11-2; J: TRBJ1-1
CDR3: CASSLDSRGTLYEQYF; DNA: TGTGCCAGCAGCTTAGATTCGCGGGGAACCCTATACGAGCAGTACTTC; size: -; D: -; V: TRBV7-2; J: TRBJ2-7